This entry describes one TCR beta chain. This entry is derived from a study of blood T cell repertoires in COVID-19. At the level of the study: T cells, B-cell-depleted T cells, or PBMCs provided the cDNA or gDNA that served as material.

Profiled with immunoSEQ multiplex PCR; TCRdb holds only in-frame clones, not every one. The top ten hold roughly 1.1% of the sample, which has a few hundred thousand clones, 85% to 90% seen once. Germline values: CDR1 MDHEN, CDR2 SYDVKM. With V trimmed by 4 bases and J by 7 bases, 8 bases remained unmatched. The CDR3 extends over 16 amino acids. The receptor was derived from a man aged 25 to 40 who had recovered from COVID-19. Sequencing was carried out using PBMCs or T cells enriched from blood (not recorded which). The chain is built from TRBV28 and TRBJ2-2; 11 nucleotides agree with TRBD1. The CDR3 DNA sequence: TGTGCCAGCAGTTCCCCCGGGACAGGGGGAGGCGGGGAGCTGTTTTTT. The encoded protein is CASSSPGTGGGGELFF.